This entry concerns a single T cell receptor (beta chain). Its antigen is unidentified. The same CDR3 can be traced to other DNA sequences in this sample. Positively selected for CCR7, the CD45RO-negative cells used as naive CD8 cells excluded terminally differentiated effector memory CD45RA+ cells. This sample was taken from a study of shared clonotypes between healthy human individuals. Only in-frame clones appear in the TCRdb table, and some are missing; sequencing was by immunoSEQ multiplex PCR. The sample yields hundreds of thousands of clones, about 96% seen once. Per germline, CDR1 SGHAT and CDR2 FQNNGV. V lost 3 bases and J 1 base, leaving 1 base between the germline ends. The CDR3 spans 11 residues. Overall study findings and caveats: The expectation was that sequencing depth would affect clonotype sharing among donors.

The TCR comes from a young woman in good health. Specimen: naive CD8+ T cells sorted from blood. The chain joins TRBV11-2 to TRBJ2-7; D is undetermined. The chain's CDR3 is CASSFSYEQYF. The CDR3 DNA follows: TGTGCCAGCAGCTTTTCCTACGAGCAGTACTTC.